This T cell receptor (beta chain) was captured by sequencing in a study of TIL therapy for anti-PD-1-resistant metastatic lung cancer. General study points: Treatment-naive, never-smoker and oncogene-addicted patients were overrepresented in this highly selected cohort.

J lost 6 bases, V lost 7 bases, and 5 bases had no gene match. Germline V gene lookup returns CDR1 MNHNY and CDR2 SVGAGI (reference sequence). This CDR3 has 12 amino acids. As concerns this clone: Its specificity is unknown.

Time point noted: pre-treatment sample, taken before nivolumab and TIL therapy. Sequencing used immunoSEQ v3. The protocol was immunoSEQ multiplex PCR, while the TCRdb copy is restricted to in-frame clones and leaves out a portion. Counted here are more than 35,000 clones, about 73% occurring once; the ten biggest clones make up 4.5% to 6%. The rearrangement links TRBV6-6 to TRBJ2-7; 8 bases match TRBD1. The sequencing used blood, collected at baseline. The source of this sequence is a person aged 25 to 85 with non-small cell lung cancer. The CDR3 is CASNAGGGEQYF. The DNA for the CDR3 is TGTGCCAGCAACGCAGGGGGCGGCGAGCAGTACTTC.